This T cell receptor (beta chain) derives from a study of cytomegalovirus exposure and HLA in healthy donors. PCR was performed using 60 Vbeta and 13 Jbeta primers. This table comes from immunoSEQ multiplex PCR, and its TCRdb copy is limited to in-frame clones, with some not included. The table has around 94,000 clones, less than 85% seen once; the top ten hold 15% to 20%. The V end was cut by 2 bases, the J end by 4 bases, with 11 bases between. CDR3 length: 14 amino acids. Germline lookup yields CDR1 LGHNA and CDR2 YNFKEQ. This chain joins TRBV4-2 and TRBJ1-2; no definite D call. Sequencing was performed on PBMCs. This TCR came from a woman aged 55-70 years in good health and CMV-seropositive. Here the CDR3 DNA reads TGTGCCAGCAGCCAACACTCAGCGAGCTATGGCTACACCTTC. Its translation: CASSQHSASYGYTF.